Presented here are 32 T cell receptor beta chains from one specimen sequenced in a study of blood T cell repertoires in COVID-19. TCRdb's copy holds only in-frame clones and misses some; the assay was immunoSEQ multiplex PCR. The profile shows 250,000 to 300,000 clones, 87% of them singletons. Sequencing was done on a sample of peripheral blood. Receptors originate from a woman between 40 and 55 years old who had recovered from COVID-19.

The chain is built from TRBV19 and TRBJ2-5; the match to TRBD1 covers 8 bases. This CDR3 region has 17 residues. CDR1 and CDR2 (germline): LNHDA, SQIVND (reference sequence). V trimming: 6 bases; J trimming: 2 bases; junction bases outside the gene matches: 14. The CDR3 here is CASSRRQGALYQETQYF. The CDR3 region has the DNA TGTGCCAGTAGCCGGCGTCAGGGGGCCCTTTATCAAGAGACCCAGTACTTC.

The V and J genes are TRBV2 and TRBJ1-1, with 8 positions matching TRBD1. V lost 6 bases and J lost 6; bases outside the gene matches: 6. CDR3 length: 13 residues. The germline gives CDR1 SNHLY, CDR2 FYNNEI. This CDR3 reads CASSRQGAAEAFF. The CDR3 DNA follows: TGTGCCAGCAGCAGGCAGGGGGCCGCTGAAGCTTTCTTT.

This clone has only a few counts. V gene TRBV30 combines with J gene TRBJ1-1; D is ambiguous. This CDR3 region has 13 residues. Trimming stripped 0 bases from V and 1 base from J, with 6 bases between. From germline, CDR1 is GTSNPN and CDR2 SVGIG (reference sequence). Here the CDR3 DNA reads TGTGCCTGGAGTGTACATTGGAACACTGAAGCTTTCTTT. This codes for CAWSVHWNTEAFF.

The chain is built from TRBV11-2 and TRBJ1-2, with 8 bases aligning to TRBD1. V trimming: 5 bases; J trimming: 7 bases; junction bases outside the gene matches: 12. The CDR3 loop spans 15 amino acids. CDR1 is SGHAT, CDR2 FQNNGV, per germline. The CDR3 DNA follows: TGTGCCAGCAGCCAGACAGGGGACTTGGTCGCTGGCTACACCTTC. Translated, it gives CASSQTGDLVAGYTF.

In the case of this clone: Other DNA sequences in this specimen translate into the identical CDR3. The chain combines TRBV29-1 with TRBJ1-1, with TRBD1 matching over 8 bases. In germline, CDR1 is SQVTM, CDR2 ANQGSEA. With 3 bases clipped from V and 5 bases from J, the junction kept 5 bases outside the gene matches. CDR3 length: 13 residues. The CDR3 protein is CSVDRGLGTEAFF. The CDR3 region has the DNA TGCAGCGTTGACAGGGGGCTCGGGACTGAAGCTTTCTTT. Complete variable domain (other parts from reference TRBV29-1 and TRBJ1-1): SAVISQKPSRDICQRGTSLTIQCQVDSQVTMMFWYRQQPGQSLTLIATANQGSEATYESGFVIDKFPISRPNLTFSTLTVSNMSPEDSSIYLCSVDRGLGTEAFFGQGTRLTVV.

The chain's CDR3 is CAISDEGRGGNEQFF. The CDR3 region has the DNA TGTGCCATCAGTGATGAAGGGCGGGGGGGTAATGAGCAGTTCTTC. The gene calls are TRBV10-3 and TRBJ2-1; 9 nucleotides match TRBD2. CDR1 is ENHRY, CDR2 SYGVKD, per germline. V was pared by 3 bases and J by 7 bases, with 7 bases of the junction left unmatched. There are 15 residues in the CDR3.

This chain connects TRBV5-6 to TRBJ1-6; 9 bases fit TRBD1. There are 14 residues in the CDR3. The V and J ends lost 2 bases and 10 bases, in that order; junction bases with no gene match: 4. Per the germline V gene, CDR1 is SGHDT and CDR2 is YYEEEE. The CDR3: CASSLGTGRSPLHF. The CDR3 DNA is TGTGCCAGCAGCTTAGGGACAGGGAGATCACCCCTCCACTTT.

The chain couples TRBV10-3 to TRBJ2-3, with unresolved D. CDR3 length: 13 amino acids. Trimming removed 4 bases from V and 0 bases from J, with 5 bases in between. Looked up from germline, CDR1 is ENHRY and CDR2 is SYGVKD. CDR3 loop: CAISGASTDTQYF. In nucleotides, the CDR3 is TGTGCCATCAGTGGGGCTAGCACAGATACGCAGTATTTT.

The genes are TRBV4-1 and TRBJ2-5, with TRBD1 matching 8 bases. CDR1 and CDR2 from the germline V gene are MGHRA and YSYEKL. With 1 base clipped from V and 2 bases from J, the junction kept 6 bases outside the gene matches. This CDR3 has 16 residues. This chain's CDR3 is CASSQASRGRQETQYF. CDR3 in DNA: TGCGCCAGCAGCCAAGCGTCCAGGGGGCGGCAAGAGACCCAGTACTTC.

Here the CDR3 reads CAIRTITDTQYF. The CDR3 DNA follows: TGTGCCATCAGGACAATCACAGATACGCAGTATTTT. This rearrangement joins TRBV10-3 to TRBJ2-3, with D unresolved. The V gene lost 6 bases and the J gene lost 2 bases, with 6 bases spanning the gap. Germline lookup yields CDR1 ENHRY and CDR2 SYGVKD. There are 12 residues in the CDR3.

The chain couples TRBV5-8 to TRBJ1-5; no clear D gene. V was cut by 5 bases and J by 0 bases, with 9 bases left in between. Looked up from germline, CDR1 is SGHTS and CDR2 is YDEGEE. CDR3 size: 14 residues. The CDR3, as DNA: TGTGCCAGCAGACTCGTAGATAGCAATCAGCCCCAGCATTTT. Encoded protein: CASRLVDSNQPQHF.

The chain uses TRBV4-1 and TRBJ2-1; 12 bases line up with TRBD2. The J segment lost 2 bases and the V segment lost 4 bases, leaving 6 bases of the junction unmatched. The germline V gene has CDR1 MGHRA and CDR2 YSYEKL. The CDR3 consists of 17 residues. The CDR3 DNA follows: TGCGCCAGCAGCCCGCCCCTAGCGGGGGGGGCCTACAATGAGCAGTTCTTC. It is translated as CASSPPLAGGAYNEQFF.

This chain uses TRBV3-1 (or the pseudogene TRBV3-2) with TRBJ2-5, with 11 nucleotides matching TRBD2. This CDR3 comprises 14 residues. Unmatched junction bases numbered 12, after V lost 5 bases and J lost 13 bases. The germline V gene has CDR1 LGHDT and CDR2 YNNKEL (reference sequence). The CDR3 DNA is TGTGCCAGCAGCTCCGTCCTAGCGGGGGGCTCGGGGTACTTC. Encoded protein: CASSSVLAGGSGYF.

This chain joins TRBV7-6 and TRBJ1-2, with TRBD1 matching 7 bases. This CDR3 spans 15 amino acids. Germline lookup yields CDR1 SGHVS and CDR2 FNYEAQ. Trimming cost V 2 bases and J 2 bases; bases outside gene matches: 5. CDR3 amino acids: CASSLMEGANYGYTF. CDR3 bases: TGTGCCAGCAGCTTAATGGAGGGGGCGAACTATGGCTACACCTTC.

This chain links TRBV7-2 with TRBJ2-3; D is unclear. The CDR3 length is 13 residues. Germline V gives CDR1 SGHTA, CDR2 FQGNSA. The V end was cut by 9 bases, the J end by 3 bases, with 13 bases between. CDR3: CASSTRKTDTQYF. DNA of the CDR3: TGTGCCAGTAGTACTCGTAAGACAGATACGCAGTATTTT.

The V and J genes are TRBV5-3 and TRBJ1-6; maybe TRBD1 (5 bases). TRBV5-3 is known as an ORF, though its function is uncertain. V shed 0 bases and J shed 3 bases, with 16 bases lying between them. This CDR3 has 18 residues. CDR3 nucleotide sequence: TGTGCCAGAAGCTTGGTCCCTCATTGGGGCCGCTATAATTCACCCCTCCACTTT. Its protein product is CARSLVPHWGRYNSPLHF.

The chain links TRBV10-3 to TRBJ2-3; a weak D match, TRBD1 (6 bases). V lost 10 bases to trimming and J lost 2 bases, with 13 bases between them. The CDR3 sequence is 13 residues long. Germline-derived CDR1 and CDR2 are ENHRY and SYGVKD. CDR3 protein: CATGDINTDTQYF. In DNA form, the CDR3 reads TGTGCCACCGGGGACATTAACACAGATACGCAGTATTTT.

The rearrangement links TRBV3-1 (or the pseudogene TRBV3-2) to TRBJ1-3; D possibly corresponds to TRBD1 (5 bases). The CDR3 is made up of 17 amino acids. The germline CDR1 and CDR2 sequences are LGHDT and YNNKEL (reference sequence). V dropped 3 bases and J dropped 4 bases, with 19 bases sitting between them. CDR3 bases: TGTGCCAGCAGCCAGCTCCGGGACGGACTACGGGGAAACACCATATATTTT. Its protein product is CASSQLRDGLRGNTIYF.

The chain recombines TRBV7-9 with TRBJ2-1; the D gene is possibly TRBD1 (6 bases). Germline CDR1 and CDR2: SEHNR and FQNEAQ (reference sequence). The CDR3 length is 15 residues. V lost 0 bases and J lost 5, with 11 bases in between. The DNA of the CDR3 is TGTGCCAGCAGCTTAGCCCAGGGGACCCACAATGAGCAGTTCTTC. Protein: CASSLAQGTHNEQFF.

The chain has TRBV27 and TRBJ2-7; 10 bases match TRBD1. The CDR3 loop spans 16 amino acids. V shed 5 bases, J shed 3 bases, and the junction held 10 bases outside the gene matches. The germline V gene has CDR1 MNHEY and CDR2 SMNVEV (reference sequence). The CDR3: CASSRFGTGVFYEQYF. The CDR3 coding sequence is TGTGCCAGCAGTCGCTTCGGGACAGGGGTTTTCTACGAGCAGTACTTC.

The CDR3 sequence: CASSQPSLEETQYF. In DNA form, the CDR3 reads TGCGCCAGCAGCCAGCCCTCCTTAGAAGAGACCCAGTACTTC. The V call is TRBV4-1, the J call TRBJ2-5; D unresolved. V lost 3 bases and J 3 bases, leaving 11 bases between the germline ends. CDR1 is MGHRA, CDR2 YSYEKL, per germline. The CDR3 runs 14 residues.

The CDR3 DNA sequence: TGTGCCAGCAGCTTAACAGGCCAGCTTAACTATGGCTACACCTTC. Translation: CASSLTGQLNYGYTF. The rearrangement uses TRBV7-9 and TRBJ1-2; tentatively, D is TRBD1 (5 bases). Trimming stripped 2 bases from V and 1 base from J, with 11 bases between. The CDR3 consists of 15 residues. CDR1 is SEHNR and CDR2 is FQNEAQ in the germline V gene (reference sequence). The variable domain in full, with the rest retrieved from reference TRBV7-9 and TRBJ1-2, is DTGVSQNPRHKITKRGQNVTFRCDPISEHNRLYWYRQTLGQGPEFLTYFQNEAQLEKSRLLSDRFSAERPKGSFSTLEIQRTEQGDSAMYLCASSLTGQLNYGYTFGSGTRLTVV.

In its sample, this clone was seen once. The genes are TRBV18 and TRBJ2-2, with a tentative D call TRBD1 (6 bases). Trimming removed 2 bases from V and 0 bases from J, with 13 bases in between. The CDR3 has 17 amino acids. Germline V lookup: CDR1 KGHSH, CDR2 LQKENI. The CDR3 nucleotides are TGTGCCAGCTCACCAGATTATGGGGGCCCGAACACCGGGGAGCTGTTTTTT. It specifies CASSPDYGGPNTGELFF.

The chain combines TRBV5-1 with TRBJ2-5; 15 bases are a match to TRBD2. Germline V gives CDR1 SGHRS, CDR2 YFSETQ. The CDR3 covers 18 residues. The junction had 11 bases not matched to a gene; V was cut back by 3 bases and J by 5 bases. CDR3 region: CASSSAGTSGGPTETQYF. The CDR3 coding sequence is TGCGCCAGCAGCTCCGCCGGGACTAGCGGGGGGCCGACGGAGACCCAGTACTTC.

The gene calls are TRBV10-3 and TRBJ2-1, with 7 bases matching TRBD2. Looked up from germline, CDR1 is ENHRY and CDR2 is SYGVKD. The trim removed 7 bases at V and 9 bases at J, leaving 6 bases unmatched. The CDR3 is made up of 12 amino acids. The DNA for the CDR3 is TGTGCCATCAATCTTCCTAGCGGTGAGCAGTTCTTC. Amino acid sequence: CAINLPSGEQFF.

This chain uses TRBV10-2 with TRBJ2-1; 9 nucleotides align to TRBD1. Losses at the gene ends were 6 bases for V and 9 bases for J; bases not matched to a gene: 12. CDR1 and CDR2 (germline): WSHSY, SAAADI. There are 15 residues in the CDR3. CDR3 residues: CASSGWDRETSEQFF. The CDR3 DNA follows: TGCGCCAGCAGCGGATGGGACAGGGAGACTAGTGAGCAGTTCTTC.

The V gene is TRBV30, the J gene TRBJ2-7; tentative D call: TRBD2 (5 bases). CDR1 is GTSNPN and CDR2 is SVGIG in the germline V gene (reference sequence). The CDR3 is made up of 13 amino acids. The V and J ends lost 2 bases and 2 bases respectively, with 10 bases between them. The CDR3 here is CAWSRGSAYEQYF. For the CDR3, the DNA is TGTGCCTGGAGTAGAGGGTCTGCCTACGAGCAGTACTTC.

The genes are TRBV19 and TRBJ1-4; maybe TRBD1 (6 bases). Trimming stripped 3 bases from V and 4 bases from J, with 9 bases between. The CDR3 totals 14 residues. CDR1 and CDR2 from the germline V gene are LNHDA and SQIVND (reference sequence). In nucleotides, the CDR3 is TGTGCCAGTAGTATCAGGGGAATTAATGAAAAACTGTTTTTT. It specifies CASSIRGINEKLFF.

The V call is TRBV6-5, the J call TRBJ2-1; no clear D gene. V lost 6 bases and J lost 6, with 9 bases in between. There are 12 residues in the CDR3. CDR1 MNHEY and CDR2 SVGAGI come from the germline V gene. Here the CDR3 DNA reads TGTGCCAGCAGCCGAACACGCAATGAGCAGTTCTTC. Residues: CASSRTRNEQFF.

The rearrangement uses TRBV29-1 and TRBJ1-1; D might be TRBD1 (6 bases). Trimming pared 7 bases from V and 3 bases from J, leaving 15 bases between. CDR1 SQVTM and CDR2 ANQGSEA come from the germline V gene. CDR3 length: 13 residues. This CDR3 is CSAPVDRYTEAFF. DNA of the CDR3: TGCAGCGCCCCCGTAGACAGGTACACTGAAGCTTTCTTT.

A note on this clone: The sample holds other DNA sequences that translate to the same CDR3. The chain's CDR3 is CASSLTGGGTDTQYF. The CDR3 DNA is TGTGCCAGCAGCTTGACAGGGGGCGGCACAGATACGCAGTATTTT. This sequence joins TRBV5-6 and TRBJ2-3, with 9 bases fitting TRBD1. V was pared by 1 base and J by 1 base, with 1 base of the junction left unmatched. The CDR3 extends over 15 amino acids. Germline CDR1 reads SGHDT; CDR2 reads YYEEEE. The entire variable domain, with the rest obtained from reference TRBV5-6 and TRBJ2-3, is as follows: DAGVTQSPTHLIKTRGQQVTLRCSPKSGHDTVSWYQQALGQGPQFIFQYYEEEERQRGNFPDRFSGHQFPNYSSELNVNALLLGDSALYLCASSLTGGGTDTQYFGPGTRLTVL.

The V gene is TRBV18, the J gene TRBJ2-3; a weak D match, TRBD1 (6 bases). CDR1 and CDR2 (germline): KGHSH, LQKENI. The length of the CDR3 is 18 residues. The V end was cut by 2 bases, the J end by 0 bases, with 18 bases between. CDR3 amino acids: CASSPSIQGLASTDTQYF. CDR3 in DNA: TGTGCCAGCTCACCATCTATCCAGGGGCTGGCTAGCACAGATACGCAGTATTTT.